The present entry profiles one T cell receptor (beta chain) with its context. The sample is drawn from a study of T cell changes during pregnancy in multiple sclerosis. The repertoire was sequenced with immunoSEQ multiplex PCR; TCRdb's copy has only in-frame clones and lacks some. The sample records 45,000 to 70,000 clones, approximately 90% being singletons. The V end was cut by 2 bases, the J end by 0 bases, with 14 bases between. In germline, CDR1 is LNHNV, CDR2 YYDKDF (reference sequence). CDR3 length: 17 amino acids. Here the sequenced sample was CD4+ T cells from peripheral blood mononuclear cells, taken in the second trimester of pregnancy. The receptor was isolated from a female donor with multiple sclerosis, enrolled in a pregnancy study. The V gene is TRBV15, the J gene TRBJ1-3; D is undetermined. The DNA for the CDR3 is TGTGCCACCAGCAGACCCTTGGGGAGAGGCTCTGGAAACACCATATATTTT. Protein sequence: CATSRPLGRGSGNTIYF.